Here is one TCR beta chain with its context. Its antigen is not identified. The J segment lost 2 bases and the V segment lost 6 bases, leaving 11 bases of the junction unmatched. Germline V CDR1 and CDR2: SGHAT, FQNNGV. This CDR3 is 17 amino acids long. This sample was included in a study of T-cell reconstitution after alpha-beta-depleted transplantation in children. Study-level findings and limits: At one year after transplant, newly produced T cells mostly accounted for T-cell counts and diversity. Expanded graft clones, several hundred of them, were reportedly the source of alpha-beta T cells about two months after transplant.

Unique molecular identifiers were used to barcode this TCRbeta library. TCRdb fed the PCR reads into MiXCR, producing one record per CDR3 protein. The sample holds about 980,000 distinct CDR3 sequences, about 29% seen once. The sequenced sample was PBMCs, mostly from graft donor cells, obtained 360 days after TCRalphabeta/CD19-depleted stem cell transplant. The rearrangement uses TRBV11-2 and TRBJ2-1, with 9 nucleotides matching TRBD1. The source is a boy younger than two who had a stem cell transplant for SCID, so the T cells may come from the graft donor. CDR3 sequence (DNA): TGTGCCAGCAGACCGCCTCACCGGGACAGGGCCTACAATGAGCAGTTCTTC. Its translation is CASRPPHRDRAYNEQFF. The complete variable domain, with remaining parts taken from reference TRBV11-2 and TRBJ2-1, reads EAGVAQSPRYKIIEKRQSVAFWCNPISGHATLYWYQQILGQGPKLLIQFQNNGVVDDSQLPKDRFSAERLKGVDSTLKIQPAKLEDSAVYLCASRPPHRDRAYNEQFFGPGTRLTVL.